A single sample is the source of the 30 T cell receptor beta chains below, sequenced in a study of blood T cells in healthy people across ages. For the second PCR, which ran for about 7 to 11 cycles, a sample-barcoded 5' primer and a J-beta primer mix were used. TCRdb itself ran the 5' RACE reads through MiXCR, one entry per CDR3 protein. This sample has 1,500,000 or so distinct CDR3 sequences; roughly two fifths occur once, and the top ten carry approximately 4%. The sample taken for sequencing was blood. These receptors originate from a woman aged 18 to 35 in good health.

DNA for the CDR3: TGTGCCAGCAGCTTACGCCCCCAGGGGGGTTCTAACTATGGCTACACCTTC. It yields the protein CASSLRPQGGSNYGYTF. This sequence joins TRBV7-2 and TRBJ1-2; 7 bases map to TRBD1. The V and J ends lost 2 bases and 0 bases, in that order; junction bases with no gene match: 9. In germline, CDR1 is SGHTA, CDR2 FQGNSA. This CDR3 region has 17 residues.

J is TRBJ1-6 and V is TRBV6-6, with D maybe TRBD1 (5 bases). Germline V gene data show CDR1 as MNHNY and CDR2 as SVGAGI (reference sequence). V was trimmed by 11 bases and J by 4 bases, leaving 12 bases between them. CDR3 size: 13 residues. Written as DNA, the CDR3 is TGTGCCGTTTCCAGGGCGTATAATTCACCCCTCCACTTT. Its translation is CAVSRAYNSPLHF.

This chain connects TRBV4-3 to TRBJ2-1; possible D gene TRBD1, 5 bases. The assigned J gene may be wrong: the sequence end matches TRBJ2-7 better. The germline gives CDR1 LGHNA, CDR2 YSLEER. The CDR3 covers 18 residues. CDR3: CASSQEQVPPSSYNEQYF. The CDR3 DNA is TGCGCCAGCAGCCAAGAACAGGTCCCCCCCTCTTCGTACAATGAGCAGTACTTC.

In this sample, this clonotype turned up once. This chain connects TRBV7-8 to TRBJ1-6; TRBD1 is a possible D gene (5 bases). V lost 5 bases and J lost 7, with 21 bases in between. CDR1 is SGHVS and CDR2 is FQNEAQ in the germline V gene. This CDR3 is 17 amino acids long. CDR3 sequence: CASSLRVLGDTNSPLHF. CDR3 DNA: TGTGCCAGCAGCCTTCGAGTGCTAGGGGATACGAATTCACCCCTCCACTTT.

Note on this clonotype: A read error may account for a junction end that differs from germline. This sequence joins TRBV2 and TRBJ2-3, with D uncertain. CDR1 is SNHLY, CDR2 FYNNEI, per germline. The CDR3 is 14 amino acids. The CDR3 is CASKWIDRTDAQYF. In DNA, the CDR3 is TGTGCCAGCAAGTGGATCGACCGCACAGATGCGCAGTATTTT.

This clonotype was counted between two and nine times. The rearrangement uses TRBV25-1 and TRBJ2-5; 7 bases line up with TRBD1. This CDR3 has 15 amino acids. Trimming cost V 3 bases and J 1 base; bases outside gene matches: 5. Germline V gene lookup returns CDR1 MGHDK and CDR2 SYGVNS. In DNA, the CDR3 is TGTGCCAGCAGTGATGCCGGGACAGCCCAAGAGACCCAGTACTTC. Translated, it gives CASSDAGTAQETQYF.

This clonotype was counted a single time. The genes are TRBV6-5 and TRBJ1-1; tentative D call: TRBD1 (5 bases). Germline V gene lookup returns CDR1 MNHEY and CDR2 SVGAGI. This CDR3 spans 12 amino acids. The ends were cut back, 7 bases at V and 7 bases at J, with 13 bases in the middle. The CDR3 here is CASKQAPNEAFF. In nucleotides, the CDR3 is TGTGCCAGCAAACAGGCCCCTAATGAAGCTTTCTTT.

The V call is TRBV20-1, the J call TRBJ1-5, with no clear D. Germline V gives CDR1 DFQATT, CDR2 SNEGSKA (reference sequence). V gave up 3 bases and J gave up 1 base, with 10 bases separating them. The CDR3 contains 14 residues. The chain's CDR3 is CSASLGRSNQPQHF. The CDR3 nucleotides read TGCAGTGCTAGCCTAGGGCGGAGCAATCAGCCCCAGCATTTT.

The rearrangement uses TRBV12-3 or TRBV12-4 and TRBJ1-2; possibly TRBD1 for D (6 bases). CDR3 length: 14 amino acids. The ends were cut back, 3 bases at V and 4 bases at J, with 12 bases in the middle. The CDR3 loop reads CASSFAQGLYGYTF. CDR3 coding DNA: TGTGCCAGCAGTTTCGCACAGGGCCTCTATGGCTACACCTTC.

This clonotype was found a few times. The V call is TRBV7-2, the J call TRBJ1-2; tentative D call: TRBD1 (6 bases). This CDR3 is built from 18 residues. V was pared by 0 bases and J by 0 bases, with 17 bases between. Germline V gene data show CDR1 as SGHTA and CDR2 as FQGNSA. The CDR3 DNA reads TGTGCCAGCAGCTTAGCACACAGGGTATCGGTAGCTAACTATGGCTACACCTTC. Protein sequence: CASSLAHRVSVANYGYTF.

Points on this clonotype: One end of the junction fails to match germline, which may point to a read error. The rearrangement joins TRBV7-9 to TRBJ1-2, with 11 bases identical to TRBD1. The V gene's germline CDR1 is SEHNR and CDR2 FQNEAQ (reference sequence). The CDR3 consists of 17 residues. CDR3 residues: CAGSTWTGGDVNYGYTF. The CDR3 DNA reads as TGTGCCGGCAGCACATGGACAGGGGGCGATGTTAACTATGGCTACACCTTC.

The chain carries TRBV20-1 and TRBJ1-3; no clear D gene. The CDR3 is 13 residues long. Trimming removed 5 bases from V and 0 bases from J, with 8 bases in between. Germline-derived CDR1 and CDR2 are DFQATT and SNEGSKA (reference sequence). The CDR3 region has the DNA TGCAGTGCTGAGAACAACTCTGGAAACACCATATATTTT. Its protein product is CSAENNSGNTIYF.

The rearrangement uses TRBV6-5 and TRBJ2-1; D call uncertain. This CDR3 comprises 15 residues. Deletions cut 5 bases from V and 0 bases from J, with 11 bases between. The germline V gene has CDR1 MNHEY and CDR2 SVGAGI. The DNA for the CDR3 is TGTGCCAGCAGTCTACATTTCAACTCCTACAATGAGCAGTTCTTC. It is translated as CASSLHFNSYNEQFF.

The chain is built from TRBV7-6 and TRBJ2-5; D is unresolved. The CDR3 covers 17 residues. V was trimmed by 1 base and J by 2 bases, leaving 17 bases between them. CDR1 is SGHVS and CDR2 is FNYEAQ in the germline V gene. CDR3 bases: TGTGCCAGCAGCTTAGTTGGTGGCCAGTTAGTTCAAGAGACCCAGTACTTC. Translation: CASSLVGGQLVQETQYF.

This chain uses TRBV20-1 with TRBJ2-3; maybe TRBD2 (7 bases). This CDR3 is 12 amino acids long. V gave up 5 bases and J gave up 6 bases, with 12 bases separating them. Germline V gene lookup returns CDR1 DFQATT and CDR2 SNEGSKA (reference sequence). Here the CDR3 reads CSALAGADTQYF. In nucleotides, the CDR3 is TGCAGTGCTCTGGCGGGGGCGGATACGCAGTATTTT.

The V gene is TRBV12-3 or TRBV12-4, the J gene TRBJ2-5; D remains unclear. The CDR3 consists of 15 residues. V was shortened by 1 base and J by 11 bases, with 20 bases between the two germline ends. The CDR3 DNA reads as TGTGCCAGCAGTTTAGACCACAGCTCCTACAATGAGCAGTACTTC. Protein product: CASSLDHSSYNEQYF.

The CDR3: CASSRIGQGVFYQPQHF. The CDR3 DNA reads TGTGCCAGCAGTCGGATTGGACAGGGCGTGTTTTATCAGCCCCAGCATTTT. The V gene is TRBV6-2 or TRBV6-3, the J gene TRBJ1-5, with 8 bases matching TRBD1. CDR1 MNHEY and CDR2 SVGEGT come from the germline V gene. CDR3 length: 17 amino acids. J was trimmed by 5 bases and V by 5 bases; bases with no gene match: 14.

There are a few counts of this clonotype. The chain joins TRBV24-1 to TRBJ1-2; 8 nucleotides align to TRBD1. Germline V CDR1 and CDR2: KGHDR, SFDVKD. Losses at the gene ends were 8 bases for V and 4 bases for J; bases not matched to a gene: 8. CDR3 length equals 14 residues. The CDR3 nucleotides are TGTGCCACCAAGTCCGGGACAGGCGGCTATGGCTACACCTTC. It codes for CATKSGTGGYGYTF.

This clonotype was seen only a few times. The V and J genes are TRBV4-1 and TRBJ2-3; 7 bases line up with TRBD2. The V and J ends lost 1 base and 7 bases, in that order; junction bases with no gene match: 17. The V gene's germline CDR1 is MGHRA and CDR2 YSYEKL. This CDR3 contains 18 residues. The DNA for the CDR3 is TGCGCCAGCAGCCAAGGCCCAGTGGGAGCGGGGCTTTTTCATACGCAGTATTTT. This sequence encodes CASSQGPVGAGLFHTQYF.

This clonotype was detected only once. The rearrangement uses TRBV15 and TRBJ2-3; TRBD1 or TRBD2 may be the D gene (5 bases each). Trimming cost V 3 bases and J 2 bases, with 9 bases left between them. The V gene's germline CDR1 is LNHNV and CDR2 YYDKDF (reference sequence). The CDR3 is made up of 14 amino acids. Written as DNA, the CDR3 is TGTGCCACCAGCAGGGGGGAACCCACAGATACGCAGTATTTT. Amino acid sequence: CATSRGEPTDTQYF. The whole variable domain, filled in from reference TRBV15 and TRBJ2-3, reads DAMVIQNPRYQVTQFGKPVTLSCSQTLNHNVMYWYQQKSSQAPKLLFHYYDKDFNNEADTPDNFQSRRPNTSFCFLDIRSPGLGDTAMYLCATSRGEPTDTQYFGPGTRLTVL.

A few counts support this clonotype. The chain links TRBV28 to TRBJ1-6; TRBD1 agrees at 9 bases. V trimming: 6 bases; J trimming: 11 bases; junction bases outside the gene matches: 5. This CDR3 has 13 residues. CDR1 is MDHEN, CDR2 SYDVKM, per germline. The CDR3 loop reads CASRGQGQTPLHF. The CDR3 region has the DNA TGTGCCAGCAGGGGACAGGGTCAAACACCCCTCCACTTT.

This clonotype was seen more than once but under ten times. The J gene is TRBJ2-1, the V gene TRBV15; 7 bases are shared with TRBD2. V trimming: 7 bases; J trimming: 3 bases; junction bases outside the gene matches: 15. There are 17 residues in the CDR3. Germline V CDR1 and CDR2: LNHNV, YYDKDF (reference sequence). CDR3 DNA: TGTGCCACCAAGGACGAGTCGGGACTACAATACTACAATGAGCAGTTCTTC. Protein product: CATKDESGLQYYNEQFF.

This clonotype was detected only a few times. The DNA of the CDR3 is TGTGCCAGCAGCCATAGACCGGGTCTTTATAATGAAAAACTGTTTTTT. Translation: CASSHRPGLYNEKLFF. This chain links TRBV27 with TRBJ1-4; D remains ambiguous. The CDR3 is 16 amino acids. V was trimmed by 6 bases and J by 4 bases, leaving 18 bases between them. Germline V gene sequence: CDR1 MNHEY, CDR2 SMNVEV (reference sequence). The full variable domain, completed using reference TRBV27 and TRBJ1-4, is EAQVTQNPRYLITVTGKKLTVTCSQNMNHEYMSWYRQDPGLGLRQIYYSMNVEVTDKGDVPEGYKVSRKEKRNFPLILESPSPNQTSLYFCASSHRPGLYNEKLFFGSGTQLSVL.

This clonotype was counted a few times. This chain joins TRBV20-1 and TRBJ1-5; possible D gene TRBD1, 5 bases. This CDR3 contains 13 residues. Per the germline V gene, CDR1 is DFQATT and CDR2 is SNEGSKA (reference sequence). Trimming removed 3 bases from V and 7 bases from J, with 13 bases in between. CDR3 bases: TGCAGTGCTAGGGTCCCAGGGCGGCAGCCCCAGCATTTT. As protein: CSARVPGRQPQHF.

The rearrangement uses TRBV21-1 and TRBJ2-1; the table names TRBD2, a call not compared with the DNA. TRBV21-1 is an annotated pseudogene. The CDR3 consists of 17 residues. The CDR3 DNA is TGTGCCAGCAGCGCGAGTAGCGGGGGAGACTCCTACAATGAGCAGTTCTTC. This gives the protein CASSASSGGDSYNEQFF.

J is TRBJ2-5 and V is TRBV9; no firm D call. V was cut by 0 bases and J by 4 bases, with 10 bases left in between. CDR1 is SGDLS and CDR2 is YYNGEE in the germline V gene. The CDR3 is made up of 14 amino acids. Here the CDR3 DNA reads TGTGCCAGCAGCGTAGCCGTCAGCTCAGAGACCCAGTACTTC. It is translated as CASSVAVSSETQYF.

This CDR3 is CASSLTWQPQHF. The DNA for the CDR3 is TGTGCCAGCAGTTTAACGTGGCAGCCCCAGCATTTT. The chain recombines TRBV12-3 or TRBV12-4 with TRBJ1-5; D is unresolved. The V and J ends lost 2 bases and 7 bases respectively, with 6 bases between them. The CDR3 is made up of 12 amino acids.

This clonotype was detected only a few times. The CDR3, as DNA: TGCGCCAGCAGCCAAGTCGTAACAGGCAACAATCAGCCCCAGCATTTT. Amino acid sequence: CASSQVVTGNNQPQHF. The rearrangement joins TRBV4-1 to TRBJ1-5; TRBD1 might be the D (5 bases). This CDR3 contains 16 residues. Germline V lookup: CDR1 MGHRA, CDR2 YSYEKL. The V end lost 1 base, the J end lost 3 bases, and 13 bases lay between the germline ends.

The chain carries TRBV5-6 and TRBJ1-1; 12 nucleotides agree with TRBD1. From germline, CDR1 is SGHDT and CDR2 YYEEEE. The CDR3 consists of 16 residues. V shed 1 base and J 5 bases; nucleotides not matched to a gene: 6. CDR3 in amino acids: CASSLFGTGGRTEAFF. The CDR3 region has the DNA TGTGCCAGCAGCTTGTTTGGGACAGGGGGCCGGACTGAAGCTTTCTTT.

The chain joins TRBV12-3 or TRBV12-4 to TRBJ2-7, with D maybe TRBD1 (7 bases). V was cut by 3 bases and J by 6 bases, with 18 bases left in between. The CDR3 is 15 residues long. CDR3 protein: CASSFRGGVGSEQYF. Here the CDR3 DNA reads TGTGCCAGCAGTTTTAGAGGGGGCGTCGGGAGCGAGCAGTACTTC.